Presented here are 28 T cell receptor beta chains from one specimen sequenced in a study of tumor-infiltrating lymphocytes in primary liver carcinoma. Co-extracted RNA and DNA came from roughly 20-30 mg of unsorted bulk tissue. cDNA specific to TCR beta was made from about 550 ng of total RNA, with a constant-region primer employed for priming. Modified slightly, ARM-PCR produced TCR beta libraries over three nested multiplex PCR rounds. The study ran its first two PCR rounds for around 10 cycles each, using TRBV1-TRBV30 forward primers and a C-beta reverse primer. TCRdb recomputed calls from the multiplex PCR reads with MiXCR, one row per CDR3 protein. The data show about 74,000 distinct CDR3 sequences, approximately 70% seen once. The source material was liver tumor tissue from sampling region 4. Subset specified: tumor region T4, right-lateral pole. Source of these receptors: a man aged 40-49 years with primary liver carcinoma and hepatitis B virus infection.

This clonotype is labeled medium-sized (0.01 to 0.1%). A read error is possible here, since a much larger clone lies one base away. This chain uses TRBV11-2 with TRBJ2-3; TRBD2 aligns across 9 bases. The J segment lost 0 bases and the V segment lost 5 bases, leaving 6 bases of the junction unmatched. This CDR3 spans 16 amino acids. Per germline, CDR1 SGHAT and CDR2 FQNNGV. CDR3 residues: CASSPLTSGSTDTQYF. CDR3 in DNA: TGTGCCAGCAGCCCCCTGACTAGCGGCAGCACAGATACGCAGTATTTT.

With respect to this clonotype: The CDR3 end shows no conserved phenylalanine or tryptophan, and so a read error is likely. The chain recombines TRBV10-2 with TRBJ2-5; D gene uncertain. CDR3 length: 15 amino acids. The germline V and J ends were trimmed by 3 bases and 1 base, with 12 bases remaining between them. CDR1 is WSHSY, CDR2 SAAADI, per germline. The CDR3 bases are TGCGCCAGCAGTGAAGGACCGCCCATCCAAGAGACCCAGTACTCC. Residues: CASSEGPPIQETQYS.

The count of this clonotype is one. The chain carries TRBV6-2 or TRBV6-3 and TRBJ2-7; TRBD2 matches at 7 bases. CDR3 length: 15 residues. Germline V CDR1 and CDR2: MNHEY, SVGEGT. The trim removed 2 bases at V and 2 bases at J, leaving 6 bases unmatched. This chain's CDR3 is CASSYPGLGAYEQYF. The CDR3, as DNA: TGTGCCAGCAGTTACCCCGGACTAGGCGCCTACGAGCAGTACTTC.

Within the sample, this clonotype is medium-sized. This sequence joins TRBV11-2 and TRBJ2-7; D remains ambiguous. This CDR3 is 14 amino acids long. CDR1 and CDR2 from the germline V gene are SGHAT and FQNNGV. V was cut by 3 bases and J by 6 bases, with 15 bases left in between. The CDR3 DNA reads TGTGCCAGCAGCTTCGGAGTTCCTCGAATCGAGCAGTACTTC. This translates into CASSFGVPRIEQYF.

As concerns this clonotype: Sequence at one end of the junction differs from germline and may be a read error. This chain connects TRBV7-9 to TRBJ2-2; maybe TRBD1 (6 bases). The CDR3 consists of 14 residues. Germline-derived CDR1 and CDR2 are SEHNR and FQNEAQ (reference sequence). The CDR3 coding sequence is TGTACCAGCAGCTTAGGGACAAACGCCGGGGAGCTGTTTTTT. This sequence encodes CTSSLGTNAGELFF.

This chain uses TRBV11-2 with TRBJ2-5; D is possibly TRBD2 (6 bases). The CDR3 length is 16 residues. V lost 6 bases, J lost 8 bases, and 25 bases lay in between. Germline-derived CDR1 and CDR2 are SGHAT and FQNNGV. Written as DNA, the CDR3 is TGTGCCAGCAGATCCCGGGACTCGACCCACCGGGATACCCAGTACTTC. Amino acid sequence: CASRSRDSTHRDTQYF.

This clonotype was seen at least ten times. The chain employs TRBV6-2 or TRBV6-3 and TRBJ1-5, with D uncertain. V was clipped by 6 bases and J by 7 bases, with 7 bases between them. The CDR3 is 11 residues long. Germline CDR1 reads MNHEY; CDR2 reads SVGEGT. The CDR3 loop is CASSMGQPQHF. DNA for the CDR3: TGTGCCAGCAGCATGGGACAGCCCCAGCATTTT.

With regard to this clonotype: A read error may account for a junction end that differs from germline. The CDR3 reads CANSKGLAVSADTQYF. DNA of the CDR3: TGTGCCAACAGCAAGGGATTAGCGGTTAGCGCAGATACGCAGTATTTT. The rearrangement links TRBV11-1 to TRBJ2-3, with D perhaps TRBD2 (6 bases). The CDR3 consists of 16 residues. CDR1 SGHAT and CDR2 FQDESV come from the germline V gene (reference sequence).

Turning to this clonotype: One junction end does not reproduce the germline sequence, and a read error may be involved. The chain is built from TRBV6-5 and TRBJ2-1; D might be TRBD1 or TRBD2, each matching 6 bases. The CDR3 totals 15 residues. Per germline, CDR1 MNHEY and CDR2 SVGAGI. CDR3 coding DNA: TGTACCAGCAGGGGACTGGCAGGGGAACATAATGAGCAGTTCTTC. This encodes CTSRGLAGEHNEQFF.

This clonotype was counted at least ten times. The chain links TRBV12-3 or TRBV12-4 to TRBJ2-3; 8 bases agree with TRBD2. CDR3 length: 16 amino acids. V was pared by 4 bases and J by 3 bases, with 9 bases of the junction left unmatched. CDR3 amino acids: CASSSLSGSATDTQYF. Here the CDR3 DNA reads TGTGCCAGCAGTTCCCTAAGCGGGAGCGCTACAGATACGCAGTATTTT.

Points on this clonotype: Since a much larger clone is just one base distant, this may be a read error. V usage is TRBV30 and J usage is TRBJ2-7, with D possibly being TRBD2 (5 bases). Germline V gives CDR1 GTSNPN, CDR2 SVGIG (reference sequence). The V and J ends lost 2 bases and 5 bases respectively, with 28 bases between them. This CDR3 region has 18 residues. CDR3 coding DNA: TGTGCCTGGAGTACCCGGAGGTGGTCGAGTTCGCCGTCCCACGAGCAGTACTTC. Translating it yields CAWSTRRWSSSPSHEQYF.

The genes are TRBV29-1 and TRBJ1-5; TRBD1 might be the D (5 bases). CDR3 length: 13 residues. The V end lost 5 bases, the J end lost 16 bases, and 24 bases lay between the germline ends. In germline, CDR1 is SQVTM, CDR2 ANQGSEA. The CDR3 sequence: CSVSPGTADQPHF. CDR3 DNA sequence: TGCAGCGTTTCACCCGGGACGGCGGATCAGCCCCATTTT.

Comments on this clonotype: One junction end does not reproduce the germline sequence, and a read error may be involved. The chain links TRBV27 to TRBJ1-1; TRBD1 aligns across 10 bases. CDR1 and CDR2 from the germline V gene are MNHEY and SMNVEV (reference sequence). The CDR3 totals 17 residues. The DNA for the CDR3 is TGTGTCAGCAGTTTATCCCTCCGACAGGGGGCCATCACTGAAGCTTTCTTT. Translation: CVSSLSLRQGAITEAFF.

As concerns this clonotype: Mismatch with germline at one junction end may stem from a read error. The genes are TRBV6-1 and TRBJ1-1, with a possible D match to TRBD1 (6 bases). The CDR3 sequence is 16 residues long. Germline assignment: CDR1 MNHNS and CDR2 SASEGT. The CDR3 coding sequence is TGCGCCAGCAGTGTTAAGGACAGCCGTAGTGTCACTGAAGCTTTCTTT. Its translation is CASSVKDSRSVTEAFF.

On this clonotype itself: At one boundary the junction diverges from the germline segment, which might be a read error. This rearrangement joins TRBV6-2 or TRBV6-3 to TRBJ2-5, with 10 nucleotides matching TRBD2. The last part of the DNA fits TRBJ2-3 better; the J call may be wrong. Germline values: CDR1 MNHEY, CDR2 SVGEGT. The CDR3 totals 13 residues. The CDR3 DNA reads TGTGCCGGCAGATGGGGACTAGCGAATACGCAGTATTTT. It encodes CAGRWGLANTQYF.

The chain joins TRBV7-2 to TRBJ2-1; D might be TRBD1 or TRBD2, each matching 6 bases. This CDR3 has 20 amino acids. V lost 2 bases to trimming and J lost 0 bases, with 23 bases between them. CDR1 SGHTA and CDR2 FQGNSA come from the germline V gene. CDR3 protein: CASSLRGALASYGSYNEQFF. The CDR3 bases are TGTGCCAGCAGCTTAAGGGGGGCCCTAGCGTCCTACGGCTCCTACAATGAGCAGTTCTTC.

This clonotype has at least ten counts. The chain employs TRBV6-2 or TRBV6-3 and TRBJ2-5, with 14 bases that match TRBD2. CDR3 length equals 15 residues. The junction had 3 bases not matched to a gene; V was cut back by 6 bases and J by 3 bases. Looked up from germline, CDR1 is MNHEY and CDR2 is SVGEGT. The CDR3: CASRPGLAGEETQYF. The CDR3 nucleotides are TGTGCCAGCAGGCCGGGACTAGCGGGAGAAGAGACCCAGTACTTC.

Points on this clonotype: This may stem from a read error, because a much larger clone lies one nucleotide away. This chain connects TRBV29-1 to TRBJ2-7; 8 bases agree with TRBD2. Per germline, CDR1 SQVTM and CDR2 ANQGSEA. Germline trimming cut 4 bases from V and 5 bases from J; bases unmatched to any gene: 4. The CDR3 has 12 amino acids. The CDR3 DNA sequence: TGCAGCGTTGTTAGCGGGAACGACGAGCAGTACTTC. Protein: CSVVSGNDEQYF.

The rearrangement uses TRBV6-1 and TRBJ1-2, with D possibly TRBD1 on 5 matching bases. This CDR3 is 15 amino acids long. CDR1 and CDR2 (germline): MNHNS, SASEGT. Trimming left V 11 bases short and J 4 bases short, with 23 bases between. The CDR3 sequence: CAGGPQGGQGYGYTF. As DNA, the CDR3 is TGTGCCGGCGGCCCCCAAGGAGGGCAGGGCTATGGCTACACCTTC.

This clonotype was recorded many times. CDR3 bases: TGCGCCAGCAGCCAAGGGCTTAATTCACCCCTCCACTTT. Protein: CASSQGLNSPLHF. This sequence joins TRBV4-1 and TRBJ1-6; no clear D gene. Between the trimmed V and J ends, which lost 1 base and 6 bases, there was a span of 4 bases. The CDR3 contains 13 residues. Germline V lookup: CDR1 MGHRA, CDR2 YSYEKL.

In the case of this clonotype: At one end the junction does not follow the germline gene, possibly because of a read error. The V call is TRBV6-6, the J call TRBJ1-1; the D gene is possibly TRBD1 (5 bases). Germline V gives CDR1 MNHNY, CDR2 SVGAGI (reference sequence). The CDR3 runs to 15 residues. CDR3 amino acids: CVSRSGVVAPTEAFF. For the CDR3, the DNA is TGCGTCAGTAGGTCGGGGGTAGTGGCGCCCACTGAAGCTTTCTTT.

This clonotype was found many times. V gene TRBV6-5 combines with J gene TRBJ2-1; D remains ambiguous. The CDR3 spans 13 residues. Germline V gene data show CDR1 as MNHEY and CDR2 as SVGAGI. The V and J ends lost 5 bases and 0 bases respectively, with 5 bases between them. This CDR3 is CASSISSYNEQFF. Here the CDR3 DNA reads TGTGCCAGCAGTATTAGCTCCTACAATGAGCAGTTCTTC.

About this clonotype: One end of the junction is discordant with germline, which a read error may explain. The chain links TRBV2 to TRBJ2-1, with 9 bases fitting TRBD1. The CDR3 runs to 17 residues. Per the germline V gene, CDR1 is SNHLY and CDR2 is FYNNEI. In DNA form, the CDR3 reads TGTGCCAGCAGTCGCGGGGCATCGGGACAGGGAGGCAATAAGCAGTTCTTC. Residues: CASSRGASGQGGNKQFF.

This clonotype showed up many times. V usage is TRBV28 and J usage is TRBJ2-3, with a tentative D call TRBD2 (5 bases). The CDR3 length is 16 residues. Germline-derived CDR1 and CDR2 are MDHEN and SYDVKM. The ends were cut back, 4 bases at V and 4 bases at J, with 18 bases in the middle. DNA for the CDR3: TGTGCCAGCAGTTCCCGAGAGGGTAAACGGGCAGATACGCAGTATTTT. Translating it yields CASSSREGKRADTQYF.

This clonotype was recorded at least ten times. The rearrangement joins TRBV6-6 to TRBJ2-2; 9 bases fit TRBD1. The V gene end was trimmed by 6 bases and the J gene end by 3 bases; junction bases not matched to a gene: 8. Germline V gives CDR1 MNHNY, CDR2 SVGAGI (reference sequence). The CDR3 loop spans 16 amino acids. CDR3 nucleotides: TGTGCCAGCAGCTCCTCACAGGGGGCGTACACCGGGGAGCTGTTTTTT. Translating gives CASSSSQGAYTGELFF.

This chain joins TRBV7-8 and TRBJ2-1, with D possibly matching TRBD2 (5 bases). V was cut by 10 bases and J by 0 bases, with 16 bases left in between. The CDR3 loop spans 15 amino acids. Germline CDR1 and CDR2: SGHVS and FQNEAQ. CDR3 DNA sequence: TGTGCCAACAGACCGGCAAGCGGCTCCTACAATGAGCAGTTCTTC. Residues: CANRPASGSYNEQFF.

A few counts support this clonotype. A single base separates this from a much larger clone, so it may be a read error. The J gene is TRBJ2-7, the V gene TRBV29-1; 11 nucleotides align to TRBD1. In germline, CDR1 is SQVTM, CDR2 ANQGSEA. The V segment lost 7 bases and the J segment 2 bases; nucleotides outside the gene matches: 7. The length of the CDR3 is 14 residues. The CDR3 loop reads CSAQLGQGAYEQYF. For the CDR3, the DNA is TGCAGCGCCCAACTGGGACAGGGGGCCTACGAGCAGTACTTC.

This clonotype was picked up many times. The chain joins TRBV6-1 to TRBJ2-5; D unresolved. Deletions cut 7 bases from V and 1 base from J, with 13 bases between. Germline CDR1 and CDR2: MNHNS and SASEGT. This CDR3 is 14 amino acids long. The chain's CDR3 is CASTPLSFQETQYF. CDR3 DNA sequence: TGTGCCAGCACCCCATTGTCGTTCCAAGAGACCCAGTACTTC.